The clone carrying this T cell receptor beta chain was observed a single time. These data belong to a study of control samples from healthy donors and cancer patients. V gave up 1 base and J gave up 2 bases; unmatched junction bases: 3. The CDR3 covers 14 residues. Germline CDR1 is SGHRS and CDR2 is YFSETQ. Only in-frame clones appear in the TCRdb table, and some are missing; sequencing was by immunoSEQ multiplex PCR. The repertoire holds about 95,000 clones, with about 85% as singletons. The source material was blood. V gene TRBV5-1 combines with J gene TRBJ2-7; 7 positions match TRBD1. The clonotype originates from a man aged 30-40 years in good health. The CDR3 bases are TGCGCCAGCAGCTTGAGGACAGGACCCTACGAGCAGTACTTC. As protein: CASSLRTGPYEQYF.